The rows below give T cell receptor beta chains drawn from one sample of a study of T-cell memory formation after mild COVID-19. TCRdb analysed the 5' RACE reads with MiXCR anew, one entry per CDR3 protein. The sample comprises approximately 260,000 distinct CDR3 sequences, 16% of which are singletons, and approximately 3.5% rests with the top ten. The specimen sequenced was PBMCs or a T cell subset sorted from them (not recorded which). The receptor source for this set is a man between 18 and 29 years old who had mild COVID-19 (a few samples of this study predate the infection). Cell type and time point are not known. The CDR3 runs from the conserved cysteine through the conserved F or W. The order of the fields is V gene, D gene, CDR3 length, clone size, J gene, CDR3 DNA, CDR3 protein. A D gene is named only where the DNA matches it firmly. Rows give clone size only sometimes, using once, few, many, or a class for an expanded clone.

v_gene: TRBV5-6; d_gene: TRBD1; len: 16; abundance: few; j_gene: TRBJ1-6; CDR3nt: TGTGCCAGCAGCTTGGGAAGCGGACAGGGAAATTCACCCCTCCACTTT; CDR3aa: CASSLGSGQGNSPLHF
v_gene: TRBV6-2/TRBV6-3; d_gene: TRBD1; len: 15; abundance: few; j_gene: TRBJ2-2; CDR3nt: TGTGCCAGCCGCCCCGGGACAGGGGGGCCCGGGGAGCTGTTTTTT; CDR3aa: CASRPGTGGPGELFF
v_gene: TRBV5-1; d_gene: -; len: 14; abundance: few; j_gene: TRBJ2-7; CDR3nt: TGCGCCAGCAGCTTAACAGCCCCCTCCTACGAGCAGTACTTC; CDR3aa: CASSLTAPSYEQYF
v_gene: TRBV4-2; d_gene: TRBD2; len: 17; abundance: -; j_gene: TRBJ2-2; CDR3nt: TGTGCCAGCAGCCCACCAGCCGGGAGGGAAGGTGCCGGGGAGCTGTTTTTT; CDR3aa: CASSPPAGREGAGELFF
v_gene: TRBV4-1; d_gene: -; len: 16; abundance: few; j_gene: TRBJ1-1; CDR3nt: TGCGCCAGCAGCCCAGTTGAAAGGGCGGGGAACACTGAAGCTTTCTTT; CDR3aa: CASSPVERAGNTEAFF
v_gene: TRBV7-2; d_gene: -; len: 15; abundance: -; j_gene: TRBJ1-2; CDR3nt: TGTGCCAGCAGCTTAGCACAGTTCAGGGACTATGGCTACACCTTC; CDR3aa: CASSLAQFRDYGYTF
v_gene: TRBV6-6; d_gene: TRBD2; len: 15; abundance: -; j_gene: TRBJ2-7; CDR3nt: TGTGCCAGCAGAAGACCGGGACTAGCGGCCTACGAGCAGTACTTC; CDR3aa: CASRRPGLAAYEQYF
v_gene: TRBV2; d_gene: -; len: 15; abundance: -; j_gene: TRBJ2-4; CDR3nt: TGTGCCAGCAGTCCCCCATTTGAGGGGAAGAACATTCAGTACTTC; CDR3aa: CASSPPFEGKNIQYF
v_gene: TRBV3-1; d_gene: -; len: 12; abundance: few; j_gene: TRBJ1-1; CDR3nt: TGTGCCAGCAGCCAAAGGACAGCTGAAGCTTTCTTT; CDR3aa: CASSQRTAEAFF
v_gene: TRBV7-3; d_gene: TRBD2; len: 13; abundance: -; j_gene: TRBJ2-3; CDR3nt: TGTGCCAGCAGCTCAGGACTAGCGGGGCGGCAGTATTTT; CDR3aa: CASSSGLAGRQYF
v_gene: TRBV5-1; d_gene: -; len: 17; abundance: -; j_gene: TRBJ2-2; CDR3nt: TGCGCCAGCAGCTTGTTGATAGGGGGGCTGCAGACCGGGGAGCTGTTTTTT; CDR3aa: CASSLLIGGLQTGELFF
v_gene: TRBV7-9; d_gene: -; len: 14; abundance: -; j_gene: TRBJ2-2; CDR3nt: TGTGCCAGCAGCTTTAGGGGCTTCACCGGGGAGCTGTTTTTT; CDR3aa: CASSFRGFTGELFF
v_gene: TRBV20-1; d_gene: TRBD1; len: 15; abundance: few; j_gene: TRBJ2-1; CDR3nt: TGCAGTGCTAGGGGTGACAGGGGCGTACACAATGAGCAGTTCTTC; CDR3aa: CSARGDRGVHNEQFF
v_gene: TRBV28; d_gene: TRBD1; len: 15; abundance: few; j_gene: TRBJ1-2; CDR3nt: TGTGCCAGCAGTCCAGGGGGCCAGGGCGGATATGGCTACACCTTC; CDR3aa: CASSPGGQGGYGYTF
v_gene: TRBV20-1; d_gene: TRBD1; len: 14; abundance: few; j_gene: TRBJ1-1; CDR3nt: TGCAGTGCTAGAATCAGGGGGGTGAACACTGAAGCTTTCTTT; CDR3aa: CSARIRGVNTEAFF
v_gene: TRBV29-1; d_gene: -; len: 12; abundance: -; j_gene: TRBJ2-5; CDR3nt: TGCAGCGTTGAACGGGGGCAAGAGACCCAGTACTTC; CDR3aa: CSVERGQETQYF
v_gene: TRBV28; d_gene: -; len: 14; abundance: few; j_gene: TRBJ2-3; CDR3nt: TGTGCCAGCGGGAGCGGTGCTAGCACAGATACGCAGTATTTT; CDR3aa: CASGSGASTDTQYF
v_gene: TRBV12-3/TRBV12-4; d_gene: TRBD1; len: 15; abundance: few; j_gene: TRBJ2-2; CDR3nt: TGTGCCAGCAGTTTATGGACAGGGATGGGCCGGGAGCTGTTTTTT; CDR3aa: CASSLWTGMGRELFF
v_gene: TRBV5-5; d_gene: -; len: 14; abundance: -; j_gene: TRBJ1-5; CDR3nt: TGTGCCAGCAGTCCCGTTTCCTTCAATCAGCCCCAGCATTTT; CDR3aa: CASSPVSFNQPQHF
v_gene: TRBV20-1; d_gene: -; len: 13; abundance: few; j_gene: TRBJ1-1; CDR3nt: TGCAGTGCTAGAGAGAGCGGGTACACTGAAGCTTTCTTT; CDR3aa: CSARESGYTEAFF
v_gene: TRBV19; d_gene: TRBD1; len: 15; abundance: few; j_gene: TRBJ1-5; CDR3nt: TGTGCCAGTAGTCTTAACAGGGGAGGCAATCAGCCCCAGCATTTT; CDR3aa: CASSLNRGGNQPQHF
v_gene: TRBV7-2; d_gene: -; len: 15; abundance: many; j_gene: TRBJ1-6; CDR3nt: TGTGCCAGCAGCCCCGAGGGAAGGGCGGGTTCACCCCTCCACTTT; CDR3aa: CASSPEGRAGSPLHF
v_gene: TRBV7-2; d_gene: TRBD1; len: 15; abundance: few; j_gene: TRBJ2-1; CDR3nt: TGTGCCAGCAGGTCGGACAGGGGGATTTACAATGAGCAGTTCTTC; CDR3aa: CASRSDRGIYNEQFF
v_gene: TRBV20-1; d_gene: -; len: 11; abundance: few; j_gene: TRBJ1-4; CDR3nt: TGCAGTGCTAGCTGGGACGAAAAACTGTTTTTT; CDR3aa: CSASWDEKLFF
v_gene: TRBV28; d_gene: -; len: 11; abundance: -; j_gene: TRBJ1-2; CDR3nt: TGTGCCAGCAGTTTGGTGACTGGCTACACCTTC; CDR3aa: CASSLVTGYTF
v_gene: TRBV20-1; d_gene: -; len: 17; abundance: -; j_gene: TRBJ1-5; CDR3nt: TGCAGTGCTAGAAGCGGGGGCGGCTTTTACAGCAATCAGCCCCAGCATTTT; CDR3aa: CSARSGGGFYSNQPQHF
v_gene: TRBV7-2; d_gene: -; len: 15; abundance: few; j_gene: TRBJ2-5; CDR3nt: TGTGCCAGCAGCTCCCGGGACCCTCCTGTGGAGACCCAGTACTTC; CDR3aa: CASSSRDPPVETQYF
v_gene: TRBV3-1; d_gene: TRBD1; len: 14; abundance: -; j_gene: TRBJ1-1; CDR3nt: TGTGCCAGCAGCTTCCGGGACAGGGGCCCTGAAGCTTTCTTT; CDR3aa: CASSFRDRGPEAFF
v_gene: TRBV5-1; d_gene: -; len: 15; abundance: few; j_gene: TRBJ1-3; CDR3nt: TGCGCCAGCAGCTCGACACAAACTTCTGGAAACACCATATATTTT; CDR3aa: CASSSTQTSGNTIYF
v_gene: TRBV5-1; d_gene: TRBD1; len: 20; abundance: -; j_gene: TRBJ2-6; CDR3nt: TGCGCCAGCAGTTCTACACCTACCGGGACAGGGACCTCTGGGGCCAACGTCCTGACTTTC; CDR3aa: CASSSTPTGTGTSGANVLTF
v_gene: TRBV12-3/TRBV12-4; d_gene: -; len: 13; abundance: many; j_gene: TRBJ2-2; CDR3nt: TGTGCCAGCAGTTTAAGCCGGGCCGGGGAGCTGTTTTTT; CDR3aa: CASSLSRAGELFF
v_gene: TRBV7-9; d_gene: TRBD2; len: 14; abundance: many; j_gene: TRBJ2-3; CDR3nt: TGTGCCAGCAGCTCGACTAGCGGGGCAGATACGCAGTATTTT; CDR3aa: CASSSTSGADTQYF
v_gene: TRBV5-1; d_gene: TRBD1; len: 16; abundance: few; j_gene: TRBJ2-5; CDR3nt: TGCGCCAGCAGCTCTACCGGGACAGGGGAGGGAGAGACCCAGTACTTC; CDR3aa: CASSSTGTGEGETQYF
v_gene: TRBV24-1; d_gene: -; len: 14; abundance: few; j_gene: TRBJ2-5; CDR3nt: TGTGCCACCAGTGATTTCGGGGTAGAGGAGACCCAGTACTTC; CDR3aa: CATSDFGVEETQYF
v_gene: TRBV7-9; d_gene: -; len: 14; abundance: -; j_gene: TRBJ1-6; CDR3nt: TGTGCCAGCACCAGGGCAGGGGAAAATTCACCCCTCCACTTT; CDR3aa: CASTRAGENSPLHF
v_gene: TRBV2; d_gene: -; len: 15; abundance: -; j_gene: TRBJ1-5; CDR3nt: TGTGCCAGCAGTGAGGACAATCTAAGGAATCAGCCCCAGCATTTT; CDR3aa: CASSEDNLRNQPQHF
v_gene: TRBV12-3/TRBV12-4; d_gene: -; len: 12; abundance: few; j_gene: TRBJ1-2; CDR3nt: TGTGCCAGCAGTTTCAGGGGCTCTGGCTACACCTTC; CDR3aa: CASSFRGSGYTF